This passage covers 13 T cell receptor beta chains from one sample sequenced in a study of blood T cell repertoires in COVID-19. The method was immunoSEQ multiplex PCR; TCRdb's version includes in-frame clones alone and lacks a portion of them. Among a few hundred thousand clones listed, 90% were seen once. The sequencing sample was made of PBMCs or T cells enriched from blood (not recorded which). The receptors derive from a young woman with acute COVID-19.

CDR3 residues: CASSLGRAGEKLFF. CDR3 coding DNA: TGTGCCAGCAGTTTGGGCAGGGCTGGTGAAAAACTGTTTTTT. The gene calls are TRBV27 and TRBJ1-4; possibly TRBD1 for D (5 bases). V was pared by 3 bases and J by 7 bases, with 12 bases between. CDR3 size: 14 residues. Germline assignment: CDR1 MNHEY and CDR2 SMNVEV (reference sequence). Together with reference TRBV27 and TRBJ1-4, the CDR3 gives the full variable domain: EAQVTQNPRYLITVTGKKLTVTCSQNMNHEYMSWYRQDPGLGLRQIYYSMNVEVTDKGDVPEGYKVSRKEKRNFPLILESPSPNQTSLYFCASSLGRAGEKLFFGSGTQLSVL.

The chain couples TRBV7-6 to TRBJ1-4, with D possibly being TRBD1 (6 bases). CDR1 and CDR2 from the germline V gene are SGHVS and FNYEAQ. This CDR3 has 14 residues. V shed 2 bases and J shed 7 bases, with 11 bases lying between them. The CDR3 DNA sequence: TGTGCCAGCAGCTTAAAACAGGGCGGTGAAAAACTGTTTTTT. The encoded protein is CASSLKQGGEKLFF.

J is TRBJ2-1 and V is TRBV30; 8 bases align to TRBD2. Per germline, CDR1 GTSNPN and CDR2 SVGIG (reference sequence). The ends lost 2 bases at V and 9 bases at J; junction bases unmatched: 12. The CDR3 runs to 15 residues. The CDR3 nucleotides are TGTGCCTGGAGTTTCTCCGGGACTAGGAGGCCTGAGCAGTTCTTC. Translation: CAWSFSGTRRPEQFF. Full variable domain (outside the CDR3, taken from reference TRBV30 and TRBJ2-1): SQTIHQWPATLVQPVGSPLSLECTVEGTSNPNLYWYRQAAGRGLQLLFYSVGIGQISSEVPQNLSASRPQDRQFILSSKKLLLSDSGFYLCAWSFSGTRRPEQFFGPGTRLTVL.

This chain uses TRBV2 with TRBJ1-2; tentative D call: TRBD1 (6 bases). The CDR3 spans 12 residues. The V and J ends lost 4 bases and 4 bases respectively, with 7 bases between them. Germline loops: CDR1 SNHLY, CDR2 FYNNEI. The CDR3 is CASSVGAYGYTF. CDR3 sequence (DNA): TGTGCCAGCAGTGTGGGGGCCTATGGCTACACCTTC.

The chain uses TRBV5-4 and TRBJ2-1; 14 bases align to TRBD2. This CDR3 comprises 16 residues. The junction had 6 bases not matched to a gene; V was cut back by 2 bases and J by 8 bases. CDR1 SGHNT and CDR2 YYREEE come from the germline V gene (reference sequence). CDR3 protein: CASSLGTSGSIYEQFF. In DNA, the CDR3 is TGTGCCAGCAGCTTAGGGACTAGCGGGAGTATATATGAGCAGTTCTTC.

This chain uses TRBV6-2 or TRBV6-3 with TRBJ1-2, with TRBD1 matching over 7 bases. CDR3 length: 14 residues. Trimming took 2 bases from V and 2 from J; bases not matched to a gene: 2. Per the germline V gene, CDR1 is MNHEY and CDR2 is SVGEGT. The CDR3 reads CASSYVQGNYGYTF. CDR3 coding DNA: TGTGCCAGCAGTTACGTACAGGGGAACTATGGCTACACCTTC.

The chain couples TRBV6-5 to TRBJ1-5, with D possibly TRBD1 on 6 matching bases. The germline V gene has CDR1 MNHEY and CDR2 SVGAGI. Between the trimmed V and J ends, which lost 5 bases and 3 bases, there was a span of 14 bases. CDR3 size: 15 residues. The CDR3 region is CASSKPGVTNQPQHF. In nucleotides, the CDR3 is TGTGCCAGCAGTAAGCCAGGGGTTACCAATCAGCCCCAGCATTTT.

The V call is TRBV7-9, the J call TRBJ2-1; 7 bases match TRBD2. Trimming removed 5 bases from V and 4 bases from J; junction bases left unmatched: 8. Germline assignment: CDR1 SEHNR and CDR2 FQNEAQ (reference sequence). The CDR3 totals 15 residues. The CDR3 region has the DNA TGTGCCAGCAGCACTTCCGGCGGGAGATACAATGAGCAGTTCTTC. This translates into CASSTSGGRYNEQFF.

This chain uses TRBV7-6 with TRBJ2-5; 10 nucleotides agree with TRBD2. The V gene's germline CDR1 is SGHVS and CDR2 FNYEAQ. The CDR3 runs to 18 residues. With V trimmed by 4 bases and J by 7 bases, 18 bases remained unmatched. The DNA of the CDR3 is TGTGCCAGCAGCTCTAGCGTCCAGGCTAGCGGGAGACCTGGGACCCAGTACTTC. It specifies CASSSSVQASGRPGTQYF.

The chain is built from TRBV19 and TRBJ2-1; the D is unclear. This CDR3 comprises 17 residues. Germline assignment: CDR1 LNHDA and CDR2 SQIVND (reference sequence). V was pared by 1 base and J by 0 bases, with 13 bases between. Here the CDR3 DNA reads TGTGCCAGTAGTATAGTAATCGGCGGCTTCTCCTACAATGAGCAGTTCTTC. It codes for CASSIVIGGFSYNEQFF.

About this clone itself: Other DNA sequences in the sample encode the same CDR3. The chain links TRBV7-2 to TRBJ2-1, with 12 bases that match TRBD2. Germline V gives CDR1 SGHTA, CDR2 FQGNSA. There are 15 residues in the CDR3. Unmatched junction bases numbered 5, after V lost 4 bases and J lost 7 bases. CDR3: CASSSGLAGGNEQFF. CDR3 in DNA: TGTGCCAGCAGCTCGGGACTAGCGGGCGGGAATGAGCAGTTCTTC.

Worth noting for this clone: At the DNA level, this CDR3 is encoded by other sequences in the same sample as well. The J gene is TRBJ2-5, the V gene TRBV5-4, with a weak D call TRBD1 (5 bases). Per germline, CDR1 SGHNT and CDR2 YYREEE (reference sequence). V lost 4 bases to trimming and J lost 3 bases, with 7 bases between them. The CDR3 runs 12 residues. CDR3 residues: CASSLREETQYF. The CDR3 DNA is TGTGCCAGCAGCCTCAGGGAAGAGACCCAGTACTTC.

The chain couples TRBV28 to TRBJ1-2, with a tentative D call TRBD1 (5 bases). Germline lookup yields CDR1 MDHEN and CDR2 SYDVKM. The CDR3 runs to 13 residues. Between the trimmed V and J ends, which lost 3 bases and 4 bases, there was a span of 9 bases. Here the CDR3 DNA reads TGTGCCAGCAGTTTCGGTCAGGGCTATGGCTACACCTTC. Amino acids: CASSFGQGYGYTF.